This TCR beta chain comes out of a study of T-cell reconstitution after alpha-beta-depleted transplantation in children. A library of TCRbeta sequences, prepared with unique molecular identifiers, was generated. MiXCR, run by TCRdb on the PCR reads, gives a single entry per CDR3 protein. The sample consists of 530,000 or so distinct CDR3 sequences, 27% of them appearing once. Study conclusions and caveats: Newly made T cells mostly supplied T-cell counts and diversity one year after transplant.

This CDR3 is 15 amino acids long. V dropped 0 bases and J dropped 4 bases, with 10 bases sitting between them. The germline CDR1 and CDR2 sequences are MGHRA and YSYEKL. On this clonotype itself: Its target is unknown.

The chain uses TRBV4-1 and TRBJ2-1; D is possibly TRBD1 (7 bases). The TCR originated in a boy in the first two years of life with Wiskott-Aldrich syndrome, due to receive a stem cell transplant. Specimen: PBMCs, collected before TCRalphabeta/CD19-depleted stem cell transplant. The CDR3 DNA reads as TGCGCCAGCAGCCAAGACAGGGGGGTTTACAATGAGCAGTTCTTC. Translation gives CASSQDRGVYNEQFF.